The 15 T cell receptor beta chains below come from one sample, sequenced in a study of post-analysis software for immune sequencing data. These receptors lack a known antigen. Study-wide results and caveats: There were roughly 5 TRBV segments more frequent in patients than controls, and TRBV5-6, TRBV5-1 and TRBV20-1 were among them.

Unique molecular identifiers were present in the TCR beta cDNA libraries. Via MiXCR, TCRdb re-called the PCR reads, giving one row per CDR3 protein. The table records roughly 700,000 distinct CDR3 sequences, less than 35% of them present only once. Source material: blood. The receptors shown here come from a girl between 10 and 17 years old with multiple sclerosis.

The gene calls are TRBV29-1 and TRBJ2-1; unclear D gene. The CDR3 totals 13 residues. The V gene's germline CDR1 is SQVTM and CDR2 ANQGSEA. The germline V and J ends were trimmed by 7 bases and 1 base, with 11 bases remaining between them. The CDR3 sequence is CSATGQSYNEQFF. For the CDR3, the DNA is TGCAGCGCCACTGGGCAGTCCTACAATGAGCAGTTCTTC.

The CDR3 loop reads CASSVGTSVPNEQFF. CDR3 sequence (DNA): TGTGCCAGCAGCGTTGGGACTAGCGTCCCCAATGAGCAGTTCTTC. V and J are TRBV9 and TRBJ2-1, with 10 bases aligning to TRBD2. Germline trimming cut 2 bases from V and 6 bases from J; bases unmatched to any gene: 5. Germline lookup yields CDR1 SGDLS and CDR2 YYNGEE. The CDR3 covers 15 residues.

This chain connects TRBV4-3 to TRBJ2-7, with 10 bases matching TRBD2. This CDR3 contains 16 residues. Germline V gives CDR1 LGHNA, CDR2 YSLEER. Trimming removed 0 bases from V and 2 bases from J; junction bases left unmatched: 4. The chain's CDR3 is CASSQDILAGTYEQYF. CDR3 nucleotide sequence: TGCGCCAGCAGCCAAGATATACTAGCGGGGACCTACGAGCAGTACTTC.

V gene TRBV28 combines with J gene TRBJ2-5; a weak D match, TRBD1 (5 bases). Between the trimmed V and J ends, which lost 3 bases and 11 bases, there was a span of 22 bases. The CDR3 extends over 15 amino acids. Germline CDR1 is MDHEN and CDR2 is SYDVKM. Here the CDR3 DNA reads TGTGCCAGCAGTTTTGGGGCCGCACGAGAGAGAGAGCAGTACTTC. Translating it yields CASSFGAAREREQYF.

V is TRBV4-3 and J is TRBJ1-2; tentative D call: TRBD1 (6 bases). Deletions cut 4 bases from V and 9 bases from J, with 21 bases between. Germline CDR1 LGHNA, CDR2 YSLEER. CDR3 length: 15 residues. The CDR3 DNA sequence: TGCGCCAGCAGCCCTACGAGTACAGGGAGCATTAGCTACACCTTC. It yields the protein CASSPTSTGSISYTF.

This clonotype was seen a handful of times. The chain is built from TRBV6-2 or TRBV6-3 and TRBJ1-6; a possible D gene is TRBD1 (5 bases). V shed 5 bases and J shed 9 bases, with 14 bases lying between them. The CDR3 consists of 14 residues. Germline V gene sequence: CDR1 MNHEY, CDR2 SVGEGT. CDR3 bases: TGTGCCAGCAGTAGGCCGGGACCCTCTTCACCCCTCCACTTT. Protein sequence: CASSRPGPSSPLHF.

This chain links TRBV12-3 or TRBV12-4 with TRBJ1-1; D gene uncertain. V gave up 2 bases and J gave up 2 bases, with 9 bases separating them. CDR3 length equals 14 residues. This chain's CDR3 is CASSLRPRNTEAFF. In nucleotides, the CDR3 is TGTGCCAGCAGTTTACGTCCGAGAAACACTGAAGCTTTCTTT.

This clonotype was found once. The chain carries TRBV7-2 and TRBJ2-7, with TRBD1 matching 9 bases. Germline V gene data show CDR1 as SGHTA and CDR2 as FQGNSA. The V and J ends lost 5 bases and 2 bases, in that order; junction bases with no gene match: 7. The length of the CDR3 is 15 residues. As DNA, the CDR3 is TGTGCCAGCAGCGCCCAGACAGGGGGGGCCTACGAGCAGTACTTC. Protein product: CASSAQTGGAYEQYF.

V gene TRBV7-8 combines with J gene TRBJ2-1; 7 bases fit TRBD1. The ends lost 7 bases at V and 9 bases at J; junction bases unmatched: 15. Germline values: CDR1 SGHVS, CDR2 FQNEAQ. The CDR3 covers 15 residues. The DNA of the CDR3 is TGTGCCAGCATGACACAGGGGTTTTCCGTCGGTGAGCAGTTCTTC. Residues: CASMTQGFSVGEQFF. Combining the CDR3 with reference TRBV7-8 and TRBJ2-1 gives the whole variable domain GAGVSQSPRYKVAKRGQDVALRCDPISGHVSLFWYQQALGQGPEFLTYFQNEAQLDKSGLPSDRFFAERPEGSVSTLKIQRTQQEDSAVYLCASMTQGFSVGEQFFGPGTRLTVL.

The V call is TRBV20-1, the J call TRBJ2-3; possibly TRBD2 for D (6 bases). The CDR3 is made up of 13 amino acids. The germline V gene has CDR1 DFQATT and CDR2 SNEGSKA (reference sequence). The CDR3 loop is CSTWEAYTDTQYF. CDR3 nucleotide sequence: TGCAGCACGTGGGAGGCCTACACAGATACGCAGTATTTT.

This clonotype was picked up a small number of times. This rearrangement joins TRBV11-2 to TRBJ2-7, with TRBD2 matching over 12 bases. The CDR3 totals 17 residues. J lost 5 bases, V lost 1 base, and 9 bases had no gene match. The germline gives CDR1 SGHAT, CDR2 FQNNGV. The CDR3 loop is CASSLAGLAGGPDEQYF. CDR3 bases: TGTGCCAGCAGCTTAGCCGGGCTAGCGGGAGGGCCGGACGAGCAGTACTTC.

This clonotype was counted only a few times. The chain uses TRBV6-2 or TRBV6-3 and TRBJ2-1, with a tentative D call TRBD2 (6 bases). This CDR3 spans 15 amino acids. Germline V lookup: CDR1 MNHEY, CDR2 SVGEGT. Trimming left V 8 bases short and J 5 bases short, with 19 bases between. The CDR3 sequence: CASRKNTGLHNEQFF. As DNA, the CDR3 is TGTGCCAGCCGAAAAAACACGGGACTCCACAATGAGCAGTTCTTC.

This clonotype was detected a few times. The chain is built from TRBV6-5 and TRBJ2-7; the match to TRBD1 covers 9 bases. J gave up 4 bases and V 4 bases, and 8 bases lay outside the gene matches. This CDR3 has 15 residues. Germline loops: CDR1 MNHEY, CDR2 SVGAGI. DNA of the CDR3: TGTGCCAGCAGTTTAACGGGACAGGGCCAGTACGAGCAGTACTTC. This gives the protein CASSLTGQGQYEQYF.

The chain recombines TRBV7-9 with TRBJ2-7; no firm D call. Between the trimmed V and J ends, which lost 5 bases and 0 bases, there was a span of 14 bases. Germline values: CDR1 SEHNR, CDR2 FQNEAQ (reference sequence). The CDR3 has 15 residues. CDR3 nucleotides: TGTGCCAGCAGCCCTGTCGGCATAAACTCCTACGAGCAGTACTTC. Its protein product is CASSPVGINSYEQYF.

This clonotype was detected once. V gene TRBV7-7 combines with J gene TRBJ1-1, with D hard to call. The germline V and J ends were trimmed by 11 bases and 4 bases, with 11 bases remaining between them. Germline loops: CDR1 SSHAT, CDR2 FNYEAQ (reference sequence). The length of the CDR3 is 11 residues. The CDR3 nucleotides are TGTGCCCTTTTAAAAGGCACTGAAGCTTTCTTT. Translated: CALLKGTEAFF. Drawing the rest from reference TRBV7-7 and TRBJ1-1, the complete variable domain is GAGVSQSPRYKVTKRGQDVTLRCDPISSHATLYWYQQALGQGPEFLTYFNYEAQPDKSGLPSDRFSAERPEGSISTLTIQRTEQRDSAMYRCALLKGTEAFFGQGTRLTVV.